These 27 T cell receptor beta chains originate from one sample sequenced in a study of response to subunit inactivated influenza vaccine. TCRdb ran MiXCR on the RT-PCR reads and lists one entry per CDR3 protein. The sample lists 700,000 to 800,000 distinct CDR3 sequences, about 18% occurring once. The material was PBMCs from blood, obtained 5 days after vaccination. These receptors all stem from a middle-aged man who received an inactivated influenza vaccine.

This sequence joins TRBV20-1 and TRBJ2-1; 8 bases fit TRBD2. The CDR3 totals 14 residues. CDR1 DFQATT and CDR2 SNEGSKA come from the germline V gene (reference sequence). V shed 6 bases and J 0 bases; nucleotides not matched to a gene: 4. CDR3 residues: CSAPRGGSYNEQFF. The CDR3 DNA reads TGCAGTGCCCCCCGGGGGGGCTCCTACAATGAGCAGTTCTTC.

Only a few counts were recorded for this clonotype. The V call is TRBV7-9, the J call TRBJ2-7; 8 bases agree with TRBD1. Germline CDR1 is SEHNR and CDR2 is FQNEAQ (reference sequence). V was clipped by 5 bases and J by 2 bases; unmatched bases: 5. The CDR3 runs to 14 residues. This CDR3 reads CASSVDRATYEQYF. The CDR3 nucleotides read TGTGCCAGCAGCGTGGACAGGGCCACCTACGAGCAGTACTTC. The full variable domain, in which reference TRBV7-9 and TRBJ2-7 provide the parts outside the CDR3, is DTGVSQNPRHKITKRGQNVTFRCDPISEHNRLYWYRQTLGQGPEFLTYFQNEAQLEKSRLLSDRFSAERPKGSFSTLEIQRTEQGDSAMYLCASSVDRATYEQYFGPGTRLTVT.

The sample holds many counts of this clonotype. This chain connects TRBV12-3 or TRBV12-4 to TRBJ1-1; no clear D. This CDR3 region has 14 residues. Trimming left V 4 bases short and J 4 bases short, with 13 bases between. The CDR3 spells CASSSREAATEAFF. As DNA, the CDR3 is TGTGCCAGCAGTTCCCGGGAGGCGGCCACTGAAGCTTTCTTT.

Only a few counts were recorded for this clonotype. The rearrangement joins TRBV5-1 to TRBJ2-7, with 8 bases aligning to TRBD1. This CDR3 spans 15 amino acids. V dropped 2 bases and J dropped 5; count of bases not matched to a gene: 9. Germline V gene lookup returns CDR1 SGHRS and CDR2 YFSETQ. The CDR3: CASSFRAGGFDEQYF. In DNA, the CDR3 is TGCGCCAGCAGCTTTCGGGCAGGGGGCTTCGACGAGCAGTACTTC. The whole variable domain, filled in from reference TRBV5-1 and TRBJ2-7, reads KAGVTQTPRYLIKTRGQQVTLSCSPISGHRSVSWYQQTPGQGLQFLFEYFSETQRNKGNFPGRFSGRQFSNSRSEMNVSTLELGDSALYLCASSFRAGGFDEQYFGPGTRLTVT.

This clonotype was picked up many times. This chain connects TRBV29-1 to TRBJ2-1; 7 bases match TRBD1. Trimming cost V 6 bases and J 7 bases; bases outside gene matches: 12. Per germline, CDR1 SQVTM and CDR2 ANQGSEA. There are 14 residues in the CDR3. This CDR3 is CSVVTGSRGNEQFF. CDR3 DNA sequence: TGCAGCGTGGTGACAGGGAGTCGAGGTAATGAGCAGTTCTTC.

This clonotype appeared many times. The rearrangement links TRBV5-1 to TRBJ2-1; 12 bases align to TRBD2. The junction had 9 bases not matched to a gene; V was cut back by 4 bases and J by 4 bases. The germline CDR1 and CDR2 sequences are SGHRS and YFSETQ. The CDR3 runs to 17 residues. CDR3 protein: CASSQGLAGGFYNEQFF. The CDR3 DNA reads TGCGCCAGCAGCCAGGGCCTAGCGGGGGGGTTTTACAATGAGCAGTTCTTC.

In regard to this clonotype: This CDR3 is missing its conserved last phenylalanine or tryptophan, likely due to a read error. The chain carries TRBV25-1 and TRBJ1-1, with 7 bases fitting TRBD1. V dropped 8 bases and J dropped 8; count of bases not matched to a gene: 5. CDR3 length equals 11 residues. Germline loops: CDR1 MGHDK, CDR2 SYGVNS. CDR3 sequence reads: CASSWTGEAFS. The CDR3 DNA sequence: TGTGCCAGCTCGTGGACAGGCGAAGCTTTCTCT.

This clonotype turned up a few times. This chain uses TRBV9 with TRBJ2-1; TRBD2 matches 12 bases. This CDR3 is built from 15 residues. The V segment lost 0 bases and the J segment 7 bases; nucleotides outside the gene matches: 2. Germline assignment: CDR1 SGDLS and CDR2 YYNGEE. The CDR3 spells CASSVELAGGNEQFF. CDR3 nucleotides: TGTGCCAGCAGCGTAGAACTAGCGGGAGGTAATGAGCAGTTCTTC.

The V gene is TRBV6-2 or TRBV6-3, the J gene TRBJ1-2; D unclear. Trimming took off 6 bases at V and 0 bases at J, with 8 bases between the two ends. The CDR3 is 13 amino acids. Germline CDR1 MNHEY, CDR2 SVGEGT. This CDR3 is CASRAEANYGYTF. The CDR3 DNA follows: TGTGCCAGCAGAGCGGAAGCTAACTATGGCTACACCTTC.

This clonotype was counted between two and nine times. The V and J genes are TRBV20-1 and TRBJ2-1; the D gene is possibly TRBD2 (6 bases). From germline, CDR1 is DFQATT and CDR2 SNEGSKA (reference sequence). The germline V and J ends were trimmed by 6 bases and 4 bases, with 22 bases remaining between them. The CDR3 contains 16 residues. The CDR3 bases are TGCAGTGCCCCATCTTCTAGCGCCCCACAGTACAATGAGCAGTTCTTC. It specifies CSAPSSSAPQYNEQFF.

This clonotype was seen more than once but under ten times. The chain carries TRBV7-9 and TRBJ2-7, with D possibly TRBD2 on 6 matching bases. V lost 5 bases and J lost 7, with 15 bases in between. Per the germline V gene, CDR1 is SEHNR and CDR2 is FQNEAQ (reference sequence). The CDR3 totals 13 residues. The CDR3 is CASSRAQGGEQYF. In nucleotides, the CDR3 is TGTGCCAGCAGCAGGGCCCAGGGAGGTGAGCAGTACTTC.

The rearrangement joins TRBV4-3 to TRBJ1-4; D is uncertain. CDR1 is LGHNA, CDR2 YSLEER, per germline. V was clipped by 0 bases and J by 0 bases, with 5 bases between them. This CDR3 region has 15 residues. CDR3 region: CASSQDPSTNEKLFF. Written as DNA, the CDR3 is TGCGCCAGCAGCCAAGACCCCTCAACTAATGAAAAACTGTTTTTT.

The gene calls are TRBV27 and TRBJ2-1; D possibly corresponds to TRBD1 (5 bases). The CDR3 consists of 15 residues. The germline V gene has CDR1 MNHEY and CDR2 SMNVEV (reference sequence). The germline V and J ends were trimmed by 2 bases and 5 bases, with 13 bases remaining between them. The CDR3 reads CASSLVAAGNNEQFF. The CDR3 DNA reads as TGTGCCAGCAGTTTAGTCGCCGCAGGGAACAATGAGCAGTTCTTC.

This clonotype was seen more than once but under ten times. V and J are TRBV7-8 and TRBJ1-1; maybe TRBD1 (6 bases). Germline-derived CDR1 and CDR2 are SGHVS and FQNEAQ. This CDR3 region has 13 residues. V lost 5 bases to trimming and J lost 8 bases, with 15 bases between them. CDR3 nucleotide sequence: TGTGCCAGCAGCCCCCGACTCCAGGGGGAAGCTTTCTTT. It codes for CASSPRLQGEAFF.

The chain uses TRBV5-1 and TRBJ1-2; tentative D call: TRBD1 (6 bases). The CDR3 spans 13 residues. Germline CDR1 reads SGHRS; CDR2 reads YFSETQ. Trimming took 4 bases from V and 8 from J, leaving 15 bases between them. The CDR3 region is CASSLWTDRGYTF. CDR3 DNA sequence: TGCGCCAGCAGCCTTTGGACAGATCGGGGCTACACCTTC. Together with reference TRBV5-1 and TRBJ1-2, the CDR3 gives the full variable domain: KAGVTQTPRYLIKTRGQQVTLSCSPISGHRSVSWYQQTPGQGLQFLFEYFSETQRNKGNFPGRFSGRQFSNSRSEMNVSTLELGDSALYLCASSLWTDRGYTFGSGTRLTVV.

This chain links TRBV28 with TRBJ2-7, with 9 bases fitting TRBD1. CDR1 MDHEN and CDR2 SYDVKM come from the germline V gene. Trimming removed 6 bases from V and 0 bases from J; junction bases left unmatched: 9. The CDR3 sequence is 16 residues long. The CDR3 DNA reads TGTGCCAGCAGCTATTGGACAGGGGCTAGCTCCTACGAGCAGTACTTC. This gives the protein CASSYWTGASSYEQYF.

This clonotype was counted a few times. The chain carries TRBV20-1 and TRBJ2-1, with D tentatively TRBD2 (6 bases). V was trimmed by 1 base and J by 0 bases, leaving 22 bases between them. CDR1 is DFQATT and CDR2 is SNEGSKA in the germline V gene (reference sequence). The CDR3 contains 19 residues. The CDR3 nucleotides read TGCAGTGCTAGAGCCGTGGGCCGGCTAGCGTACAGCTCCTACAATGAGCAGTTCTTC. Its translation is CSARAVGRLAYSSYNEQFF.

The CDR3 region has the DNA TGCAGTGCTAGAGGGCCACGGGGAAGTGGGGAGCAGTTCTTC. Translation gives CSARGPRGSGEQFF. V is TRBV20-1 and J is TRBJ2-1; TRBD2 is a possible D gene (5 bases). The germline CDR1 and CDR2 sequences are DFQATT and SNEGSKA (reference sequence). The CDR3 covers 14 residues. The V and J ends lost 1 base and 10 bases respectively, with 17 bases between them.

The chain employs TRBV7-9 and TRBJ2-2; D unclear. The CDR3 consists of 15 residues. Per germline, CDR1 SEHNR and CDR2 FQNEAQ (reference sequence). The V gene lost 5 bases and the J gene lost 3 bases, with 13 bases spanning the gap. This chain's CDR3 is CASSPQFADTGELFF. DNA of the CDR3: TGTGCCAGCAGCCCCCAGTTTGCGGACACCGGGGAGCTGTTTTTT.

This rearrangement joins TRBV30 to TRBJ2-1, with a possible D match to TRBD1 (6 bases). The CDR3 extends over 17 amino acids. V gave up 1 base and J gave up 3 bases, with 19 bases separating them. Germline loops: CDR1 GTSNPN, CDR2 SVGIG (reference sequence). The CDR3 coding sequence is TGTGCCTGGAGTGCCGACAGGACTTCTTCCAACTACAATGAGCAGTTCTTC. This gives the protein CAWSADRTSSNYNEQFF. Full variable domain (remainder filled in from reference TRBV30 and TRBJ2-1): SQTIHQWPATLVQPVGSPLSLECTVEGTSNPNLYWYRQAAGRGLQLLFYSVGIGQISSEVPQNLSASRPQDRQFILSSKKLLLSDSGFYLCAWSADRTSSNYNEQFFGPGTRLTVL.

This clonotype has a single count. The chain is built from TRBV5-1 and TRBJ2-7, with a tentative D call TRBD1 (5 bases). Germline assignment: CDR1 SGHRS and CDR2 YFSETQ. The length of the CDR3 is 15 residues. Trimming removed 4 bases from V and 5 bases from J, with 19 bases in between. CDR3 DNA sequence: TGCGCCAGCAGCCCCGGACAAGCCTTAACACACGAGCAGTACTTC. Translation: CASSPGQALTHEQYF.

This rearrangement joins TRBV20-1 to TRBJ2-2; perhaps TRBD2 as D (6 bases). The CDR3 has 14 amino acids. Per the germline V gene, CDR1 is DFQATT and CDR2 is SNEGSKA (reference sequence). V shed 6 bases and J shed 4 bases, with 15 bases lying between them. The CDR3 reads CSAPRRASTGELFF. The CDR3 nucleotides read TGCAGTGCCCCTCGGAGGGCCAGCACCGGGGAGCTGTTTTTT.

This clonotype has more than one count but fewer than ten. This sequence joins TRBV20-1 and TRBJ1-5; D remains ambiguous. The CDR3 totals 13 residues. Trimming removed 6 bases from V and 2 bases from J, with 11 bases in between. Germline CDR1 DFQATT, CDR2 SNEGSKA (reference sequence). CDR3 protein: CSAVSMGNQPQHF. The CDR3 coding sequence is TGCAGTGCCGTCTCGATGGGCAATCAGCCCCAGCATTTT.

The rearrangement links TRBV5-1 to TRBJ2-3; 8 nucleotides line up with TRBD2. The germline CDR1 and CDR2 sequences are SGHRS and YFSETQ. This CDR3 has 16 residues. The J segment lost 5 bases and the V segment lost 4 bases, leaving 12 bases of the junction unmatched. CDR3 coding DNA: TGCGCCAGCAGCCCGTCCCCGGGGGGGCCTAGAGATACGCAGTATTTT. Its protein is CASSPSPGGPRDTQYF.

The genes are TRBV6-5 and TRBJ2-7, with D perhaps TRBD2 (5 bases). Germline assignment: CDR1 MNHEY and CDR2 SVGAGI. CDR3 size: 13 residues. Between the trimmed V and J ends, which lost 0 bases and 6 bases, there was a span of 9 bases. In nucleotides, the CDR3 is TGTGCCAGCAGTTACTCAAAGCGGACCGAGCAGTACTTC. Residues: CASSYSKRTEQYF.

V is TRBV12-3 or TRBV12-4 and J is TRBJ1-5, with a weak D call TRBD1 (5 bases). The CDR3 totals 12 residues. V was cut by 7 bases and J by 4 bases, with 8 bases left in between. CDR3 DNA: TGTGCCAGCACCAGGGAGAATCAGCCCCAGCATTTT. This codes for CASTRENQPQHF.

V is TRBV27 and J is TRBJ1-1; TRBD1 might be the D (5 bases). Germline loops: CDR1 MNHEY, CDR2 SMNVEV (reference sequence). The germline V and J ends were trimmed by 0 bases and 0 bases, with 8 bases remaining between them. The CDR3 spans 15 residues. The CDR3, as DNA: TGTGCCAGCAGTTTATCGTGGGGGATGAACACTGAAGCTTTCTTT. It specifies CASSLSWGMNTEAFF.